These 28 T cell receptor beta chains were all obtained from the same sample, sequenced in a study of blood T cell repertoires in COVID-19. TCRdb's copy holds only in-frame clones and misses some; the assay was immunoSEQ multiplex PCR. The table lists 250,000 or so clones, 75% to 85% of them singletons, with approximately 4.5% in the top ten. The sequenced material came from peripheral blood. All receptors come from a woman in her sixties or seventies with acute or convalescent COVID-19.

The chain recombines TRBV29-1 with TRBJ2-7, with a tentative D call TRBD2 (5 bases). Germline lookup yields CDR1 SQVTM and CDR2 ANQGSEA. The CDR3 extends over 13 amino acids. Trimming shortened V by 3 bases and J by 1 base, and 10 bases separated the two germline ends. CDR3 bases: TGCAGCGTTGAGGACGGACTGTCCTACGAGCAGTACTTC. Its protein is CSVEDGLSYEQYF.

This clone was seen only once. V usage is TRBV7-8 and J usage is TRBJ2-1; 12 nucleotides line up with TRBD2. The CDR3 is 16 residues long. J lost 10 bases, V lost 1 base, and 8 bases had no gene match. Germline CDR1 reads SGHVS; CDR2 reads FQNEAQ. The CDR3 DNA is TGTGCCAGCAGCTTAGTTACTAGCGGGGGGCCGAAGGAGCAGTTCTTC. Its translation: CASSLVTSGGPKEQFF.

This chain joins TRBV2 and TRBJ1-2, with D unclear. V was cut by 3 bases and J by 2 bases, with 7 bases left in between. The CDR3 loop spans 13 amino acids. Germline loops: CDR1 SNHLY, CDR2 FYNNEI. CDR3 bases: TGTGCCAGCAGTGACAACAGCAACTATGGCTACACCTTC. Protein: CASSDNSNYGYTF.

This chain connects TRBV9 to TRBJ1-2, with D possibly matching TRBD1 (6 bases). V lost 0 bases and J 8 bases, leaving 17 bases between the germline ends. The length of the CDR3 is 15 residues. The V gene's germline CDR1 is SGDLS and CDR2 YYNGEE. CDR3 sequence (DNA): TGTGCCAGCAGCGTAGCACTGGACAGCTCGAGAGGCTACACCTTC. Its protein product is CASSVALDSSRGYTF. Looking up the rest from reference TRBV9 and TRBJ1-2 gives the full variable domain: DSGVTQTPKHLITATGQRVTLRCSPRSGDLSVYWYQQSLDQGLQFLIQYYNGEERAKGNILERFSAQQFPDLHSELNLSSLELGDSALYFCASSVALDSSRGYTFGSGTRLTVV.

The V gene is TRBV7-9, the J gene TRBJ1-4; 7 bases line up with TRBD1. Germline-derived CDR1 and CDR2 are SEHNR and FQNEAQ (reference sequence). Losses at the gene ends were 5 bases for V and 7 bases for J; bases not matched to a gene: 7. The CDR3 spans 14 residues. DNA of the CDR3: TGTGCCAGCAGCCGAGGAGGGGGCGGTGAAAAACTGTTTTTT. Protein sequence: CASSRGGGGEKLFF.

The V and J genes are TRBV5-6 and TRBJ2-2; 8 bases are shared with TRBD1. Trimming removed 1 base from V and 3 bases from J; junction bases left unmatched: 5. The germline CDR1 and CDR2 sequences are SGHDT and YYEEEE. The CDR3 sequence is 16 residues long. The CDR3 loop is CASSLSGQGHTGELFF. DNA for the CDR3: TGTGCCAGCAGCTTGAGTGGACAGGGACACACCGGGGAGCTGTTTTTT.

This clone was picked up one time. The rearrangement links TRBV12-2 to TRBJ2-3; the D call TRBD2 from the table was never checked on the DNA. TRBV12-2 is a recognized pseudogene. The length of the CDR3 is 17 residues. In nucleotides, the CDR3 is TGTGCAAGTCGCTCCCAAGCGGGGGGGCCAATTACAGATACGCAGTATTTT. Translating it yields CASRSQAGGPITDTQYF.

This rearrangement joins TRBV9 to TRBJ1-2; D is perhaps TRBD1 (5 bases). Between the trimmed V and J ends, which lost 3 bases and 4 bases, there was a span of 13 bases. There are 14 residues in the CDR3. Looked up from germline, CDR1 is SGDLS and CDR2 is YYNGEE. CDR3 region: CASSAARGRYGYTF. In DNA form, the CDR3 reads TGTGCCAGCAGCGCGGCAAGGGGCCGCTATGGCTACACCTTC.

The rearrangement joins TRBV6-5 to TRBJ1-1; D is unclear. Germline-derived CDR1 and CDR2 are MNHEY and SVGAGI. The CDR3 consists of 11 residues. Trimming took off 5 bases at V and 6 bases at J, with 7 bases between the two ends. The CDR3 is CASSPQSEAFF. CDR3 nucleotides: TGTGCCAGCAGTCCCCAGTCTGAAGCTTTCTTT.

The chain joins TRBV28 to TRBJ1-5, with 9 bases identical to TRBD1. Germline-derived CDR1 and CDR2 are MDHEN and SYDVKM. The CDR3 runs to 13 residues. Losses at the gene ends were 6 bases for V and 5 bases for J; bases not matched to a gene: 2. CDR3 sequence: CASSWTGDQPQHF. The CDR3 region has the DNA TGTGCCAGCAGCTGGACAGGGGATCAGCCCCAGCATTTT.

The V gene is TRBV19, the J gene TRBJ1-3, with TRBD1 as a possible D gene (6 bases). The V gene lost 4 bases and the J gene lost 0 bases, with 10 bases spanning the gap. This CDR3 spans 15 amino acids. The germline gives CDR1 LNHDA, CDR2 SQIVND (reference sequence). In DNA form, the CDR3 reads TGTGCCAGTAGTAGCCAGGGGCGCTCTGGAAACACCATATATTTT. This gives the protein CASSSQGRSGNTIYF.

This chain's CDR3 is CASRVVPTNEKLFF. The CDR3 DNA reads TGTGCCAGCAGGGTAGTCCCAACTAATGAAAAACTGTTTTTT. V usage is TRBV2 and J usage is TRBJ1-4, with D unclear. The CDR3 runs to 14 residues. CDR1 and CDR2 (germline): SNHLY, FYNNEI. Trimming took off 6 bases at V and 0 bases at J, with 8 bases between the two ends.

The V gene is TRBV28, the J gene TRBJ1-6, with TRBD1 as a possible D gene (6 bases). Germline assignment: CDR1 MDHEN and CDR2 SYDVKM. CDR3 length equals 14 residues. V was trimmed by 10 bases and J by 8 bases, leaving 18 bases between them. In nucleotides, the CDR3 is TGTGCCATCTCCGAGGGGGTCAGCTATTCACCCCTCCACTTT. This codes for CAISEGVSYSPLHF.

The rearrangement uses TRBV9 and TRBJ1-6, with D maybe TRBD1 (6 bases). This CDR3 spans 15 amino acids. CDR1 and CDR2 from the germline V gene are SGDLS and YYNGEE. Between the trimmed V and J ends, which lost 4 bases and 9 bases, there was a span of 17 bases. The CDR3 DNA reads TGTGCCAGCAGCTTCCAAGGGGGTATTGGTTCACCCCTCCACTTT. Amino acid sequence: CASSFQGGIGSPLHF. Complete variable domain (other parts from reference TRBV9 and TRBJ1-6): DSGVTQTPKHLITATGQRVTLRCSPRSGDLSVYWYQQSLDQGLQFLIQYYNGEERAKGNILERFSAQQFPDLHSELNLSSLELGDSALYFCASSFQGGIGSPLHFGNGTRLTVT.

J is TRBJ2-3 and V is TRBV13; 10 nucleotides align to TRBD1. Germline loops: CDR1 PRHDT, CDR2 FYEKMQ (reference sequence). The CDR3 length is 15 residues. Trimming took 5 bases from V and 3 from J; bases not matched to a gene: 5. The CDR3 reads CASSADRGATDTQYF. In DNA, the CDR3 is TGTGCCAGCAGCGCGGACAGGGGGGCGACAGATACGCAGTATTTT.

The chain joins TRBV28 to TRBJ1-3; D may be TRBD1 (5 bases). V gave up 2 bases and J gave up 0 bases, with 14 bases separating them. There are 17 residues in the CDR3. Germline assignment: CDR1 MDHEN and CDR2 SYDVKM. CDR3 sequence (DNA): TGTGCCAGCAGTTTAGCAGGGTCCACCATCTCTGGAAACACCATATATTTT. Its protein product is CASSLAGSTISGNTIYF.

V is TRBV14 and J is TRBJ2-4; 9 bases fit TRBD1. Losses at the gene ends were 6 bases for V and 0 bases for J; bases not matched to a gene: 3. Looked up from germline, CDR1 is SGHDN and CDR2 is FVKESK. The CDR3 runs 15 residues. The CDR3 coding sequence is TGTGCCAGCAGTAAACAGGGGGCAGCCAAAAACATTCAGTACTTC. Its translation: CASSKQGAAKNIQYF.

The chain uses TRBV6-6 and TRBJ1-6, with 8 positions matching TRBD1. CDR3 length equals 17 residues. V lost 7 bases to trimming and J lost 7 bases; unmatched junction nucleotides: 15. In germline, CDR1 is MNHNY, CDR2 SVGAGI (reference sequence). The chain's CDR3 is CASTRKPSGQANSPLHF. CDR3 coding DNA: TGTGCCAGCACTCGAAAACCCTCGGGACAGGCCAATTCACCCCTCCACTTT.

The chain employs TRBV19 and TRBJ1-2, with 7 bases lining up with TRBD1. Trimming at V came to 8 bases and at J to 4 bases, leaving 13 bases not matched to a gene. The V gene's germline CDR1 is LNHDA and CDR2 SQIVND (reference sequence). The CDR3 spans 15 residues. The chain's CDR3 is CASGPKGAGIYGYTF. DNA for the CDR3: TGTGCCAGTGGGCCCAAGGGGGCGGGTATCTATGGCTACACCTTC.

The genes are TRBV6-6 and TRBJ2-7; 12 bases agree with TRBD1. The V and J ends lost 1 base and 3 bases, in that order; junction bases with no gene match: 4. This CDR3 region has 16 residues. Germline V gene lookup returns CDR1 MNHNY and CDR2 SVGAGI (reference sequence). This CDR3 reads CASSYLGQGANYEQYF. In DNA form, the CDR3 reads TGTGCCAGCAGTTACTTGGGACAGGGGGCAAACTACGAGCAGTACTTC.

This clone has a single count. CDR3 amino acids: CASSTITGGVVYGYTF. The DNA of the CDR3 is TGCGCCAGCAGCACTATTACAGGGGGCGTTGTCTATGGCTACACCTTC. The gene calls are TRBV5-1 and TRBJ1-2; TRBD1 matches 9 bases. Germline trimming cut 4 bases from V and 4 bases from J; bases unmatched to any gene: 11. Germline V gene lookup returns CDR1 SGHRS and CDR2 YFSETQ. The CDR3 runs to 16 residues.

CDR3 loop: CASSQQPLGEGWSPLHF. The CDR3 DNA follows: TGCGCCAGCAGCCAACAGCCCCTCGGGGAGGGGTGGTCACCCCTCCACTTT. The chain carries TRBV4-3 and TRBJ1-6, with D possibly matching TRBD1 (5 bases). The length of the CDR3 is 17 residues. Trimming stripped 2 bases from V and 10 bases from J, with 21 bases between. Germline CDR1 reads LGHNA; CDR2 reads YSLEER.

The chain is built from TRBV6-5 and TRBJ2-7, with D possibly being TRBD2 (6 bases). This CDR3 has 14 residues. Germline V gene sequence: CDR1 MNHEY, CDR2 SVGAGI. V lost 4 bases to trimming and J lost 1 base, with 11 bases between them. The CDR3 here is CASSSGLNSYEQYF. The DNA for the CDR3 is TGTGCCAGCAGTTCAGGACTAAATTCCTACGAGCAGTACTTC.

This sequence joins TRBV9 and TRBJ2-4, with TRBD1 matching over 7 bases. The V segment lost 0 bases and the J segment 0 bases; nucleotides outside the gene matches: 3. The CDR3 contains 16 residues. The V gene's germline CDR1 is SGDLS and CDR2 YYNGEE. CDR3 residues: CASSVEGGLAKNIQYF. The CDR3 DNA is TGTGCCAGCAGCGTAGAAGGGGGCCTAGCCAAAAACATTCAGTACTTC.

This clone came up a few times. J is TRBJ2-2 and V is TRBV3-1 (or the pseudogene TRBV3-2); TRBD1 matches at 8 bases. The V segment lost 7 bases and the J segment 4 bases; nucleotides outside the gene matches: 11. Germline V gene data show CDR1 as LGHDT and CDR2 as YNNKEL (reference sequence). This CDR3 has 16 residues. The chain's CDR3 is CASTPQGQGSTGELFF. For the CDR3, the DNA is TGTGCCAGCACGCCCCAAGGACAGGGAAGCACCGGGGAGCTGTTTTTT.

The CDR3 coding sequence is TGTGCCAGCAGTTTCGGCAGGGGGTCCGGGGGCAATCAGCCCCAGCATTTT. It encodes CASSFGRGSGGNQPQHF. J is TRBJ1-5 and V is TRBV27, with 7 bases matching TRBD1. The junction had 10 bases not matched to a gene; V was cut back by 3 bases and J by 2 bases. The CDR3 is 17 amino acids. Germline lookup yields CDR1 MNHEY and CDR2 SMNVEV (reference sequence).

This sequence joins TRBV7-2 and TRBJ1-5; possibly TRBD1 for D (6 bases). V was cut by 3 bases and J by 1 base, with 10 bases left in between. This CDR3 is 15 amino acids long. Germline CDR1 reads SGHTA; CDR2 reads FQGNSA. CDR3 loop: CASSLTGLSNQPQHF. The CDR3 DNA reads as TGTGCCAGCAGCTTGACAGGACTGAGCAATCAGCCCCAGCATTTT.

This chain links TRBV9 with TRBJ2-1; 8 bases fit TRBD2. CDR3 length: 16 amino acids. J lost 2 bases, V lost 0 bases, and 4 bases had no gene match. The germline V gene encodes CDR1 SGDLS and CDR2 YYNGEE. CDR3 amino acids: CASSVVTSGTYNEQFF. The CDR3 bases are TGTGCCAGCAGCGTAGTCACTAGCGGCACCTACAATGAGCAGTTCTTC.